The 8 T cell receptor beta chains presented below share a single source sample, sequenced in a study of tumor-infiltrating lymphocytes in primary liver carcinoma. RNA and DNA were co-extracted from about 19-30 mg of unsorted bulk tissue. From about 0.45 ug total RNA, TCR beta cDNA was generated with a primer in the constant region. A slightly modified ARM-PCR protocol with three nested multiplex PCR rounds produced these TCR beta libraries. A C-beta reverse primer and TRBV1-TRBV30 forward primers served in each of the first two PCR rounds, at 9 to 11 cycles apiece. TCRdb fed the multiplex PCR reads into MiXCR, producing one record per CDR3 protein. The repertoire holds roughly 91,000 distinct CDR3 sequences, with about 70% as singletons. The specimen sequenced was liver tumor tissue from sampling region 5. Subset meaning: tumor region T5, tumor centre. Every receptor here comes from a woman aged 60-75 years with primary liver carcinoma and hepatitis B virus infection.

With regard to this clonotype: The conserved phenylalanine or tryptophan is not found at the CDR3 terminus, so this likely reflects a read error. The CDR3 DNA reads as TGCAGCGCCGGACAGGGAGGTAGCGAGACCCAGTACTAC. This translates into CSAGQGGSETQYY. This chain uses TRBV29-1 with TRBJ2-5; 8 bases are shared with TRBD1. The CDR3 sequence is 13 residues long. The V gene's germline CDR1 is SQVTM and CDR2 ANQGSEA. After removal of 7 bases from V and 5 bases from J, the junction contained 9 bases not matched to a gene.

This clonotype has a single count. The CDR3 does not end in the conserved phenylalanine or tryptophan, so this is likely a read error. The limits of the CDR3 on the DNA are not certain, so only TCRdb's listed CDR3 is given. The V gene is TRBV6-5, the J gene TRBJ1-1; the table calls TRBD1, which could not be checked here. In germline, CDR1 is MNHEY, CDR2 SVGAGI. The CDR3 spans 13 amino acids, including both terminal residues. CDR3 loop: CASSRDINTEAFY.

This clonotype has just a few counts. Possible read error: a much larger clone is one base away. J is TRBJ1-1 and V is TRBV10-3; D unresolved. CDR1 is ENHRY and CDR2 is SYGVKD in the germline V gene. The CDR3 totals 14 residues. The CDR3 region has the DNA TGTGTCACCGGGGTAGGTCTCCAGTACGCTGAAGCTTTCTTT. It translates to CVTGVGLQYAEAFF.

This clonotype has only one observation. This chain uses TRBV30 with TRBJ2-1, with unresolved D. Germline V CDR1 and CDR2: GTSNPN, SVGIG (reference sequence). The CDR3 length is 14 residues. V was trimmed by 1 base and J by 3 bases, leaving 10 bases between them. The CDR3 region has the DNA TGTGCCTGGAGTGCATTAGCCGACTACAATGAGCAGTTCTTC. This gives the protein CAWSALADYNEQFF.

Notes on this clonotype: The junction departs from the called germline gene at one end, perhaps through a read error. The chain has TRBV6-6 and TRBJ2-1; the match to TRBD2 covers 8 bases. CDR1 MNHNY and CDR2 SVGAGI come from the germline V gene (reference sequence). This CDR3 spans 13 amino acids. The CDR3 DNA is TGTGCCACTGGGACTAGGGGGATAGGTGAGCAATTCTTC. This translates into CATGTRGIGEQFF.

This clonotype was recorded a few times. Given a much more abundant clone one base away, this may be a read error. The chain recombines TRBV10-2 with TRBJ1-1; 10 bases are a match to TRBD1. CDR3 length equals 13 residues. V was pared by 7 bases and J by 7 bases, with 6 bases of the junction left unmatched. Germline CDR1 WSHSY, CDR2 SAAADI. The CDR3 loop is CASTRGQGDEAFF. CDR3 nucleotide sequence: TGCGCCAGCACTCGAGGACAGGGGGATGAAGCTTTCTTT.

In its sample, this clonotype is medium-sized. V and J are TRBV29-1 and TRBJ2-7, with TRBD2 matching 11 bases. After removal of 6 bases from V and 4 bases from J, the junction contained 14 bases not matched to a gene. Germline V lookup: CDR1 SQVTM, CDR2 ANQGSEA. This CDR3 region has 16 residues. The CDR3 here is CSVTGTSGSTRYEQYF. DNA of the CDR3: TGCAGCGTAACCGGGACTAGCGGTTCTACTAGGTACGAGCAGTACTTC.

This clonotype was observed a single time. The junction departs from germline at one end; a sequencing error may be responsible. This chain uses TRBV11-1 with TRBJ2-6; TRBD1 matches at 8 bases. Germline V gene lookup returns CDR1 SGHAT and CDR2 FQDESV (reference sequence). The length of the CDR3 is 17 residues. CDR3 sequence (DNA): TGTGTCAGCTGCGCCAGGACAGGGCCTCCTGGGGCCAACGTCCTGACTTTC. As protein: CVSCARTGPPGANVLTF.